These 18 T cell receptor beta chains came from one sample sequenced in a study of shared clonotypes between healthy human individuals (dated by TCRdb to about 2020). Libraries were constructed by the immunoSEQ multiplex PCR assay. TCRdb limited this immuneACCESS table to in-frame rearrangements with V and J called. A share of clones is missing; checked studies link under half to unresolved V genes, and the rest is unexplained. For this sample there are roughly 2,500,000 clones; over 85% appear just once. More than 0.35% of the sample is taken by the ten largest. Material: naive CD4+ T cells from PBMCs. The label giving this sample's cell subset or site can be read as: CD45RA+ positively selected. The receptors stem from a man between 18 and 35 years old in good health. Some clones in this sample may be carry-over from other donors' samples.

V usage is TRBV19 and J usage is TRBJ1-5; TRBD1 might be the D (5 bases). The CDR3 contains 16 residues. Germline V gene lookup returns CDR1 LNHDA and CDR2 SQIVND (reference sequence). Trimming shortened V by 3 bases and J by 7 bases, and 19 bases separated the two germline ends. The CDR3 spells CASSIVRGGGYQPQHF. The DNA for the CDR3 is TGTGCCAGTAGTATTGTGCGGGGTGGGGGTTACCAGCCCCAGCATTTT.

V usage is TRBV10-2 and J usage is TRBJ2-7, with 8 bases matching TRBD1. The germline gives CDR1 WSHSY, CDR2 SAAADI. This CDR3 is 15 amino acids long. Losses at the gene ends were 5 bases for V and 3 bases for J; bases not matched to a gene: 9. CDR3 nucleotide sequence: TGCGCCAGCAGTAAAAAGTCAGGGGGCCTCTACGAGCAGTACTTC. It specifies CASSKKSGGLYEQYF.

As to this clone: Within the sample, other DNA sequences also encode this same CDR3. The chain links TRBV5-1 to TRBJ1-4; TRBD1 is a possible D gene (6 bases). From germline, CDR1 is SGHRS and CDR2 YFSETQ. The CDR3 length is 15 residues. The V end was cut by 4 bases, the J end by 0 bases, with 10 bases between. For the CDR3, the DNA is TGCGCCAGCAGCCCCGGACAGCCAACTAATGAAAAACTGTTTTTT. It encodes CASSPGQPTNEKLFF.

V and J are TRBV6-1 and TRBJ2-3; D is unresolved. CDR1 MNHNS and CDR2 SASEGT come from the germline V gene. The CDR3 contains 13 residues. V dropped 6 bases and J dropped 4 bases, with 11 bases sitting between them. CDR3: CASSPGRADTQYF. The CDR3 coding sequence is TGTGCCAGCAGCCCGGGTAGGGCAGATACGCAGTATTTT.

The V gene is TRBV10-3, the J gene TRBJ2-2; no definite D call. Germline lookup yields CDR1 ENHRY and CDR2 SYGVKD. This CDR3 spans 11 amino acids. With 6 bases removed from V and 8 bases from J, the gap between germline ends came to 7 bases. The CDR3 reads CAIRVSGELFF. CDR3 coding DNA: TGTGCCATCAGGGTATCGGGGGAGCTGTTTTTT.

This sequence joins TRBV28 and TRBJ2-7, with D perhaps TRBD2 (6 bases). This CDR3 spans 11 amino acids. Looked up from germline, CDR1 is MDHEN and CDR2 is SYDVKM. Trimming removed 11 bases from V and 3 bases from J, with 11 bases in between. The CDR3 loop reads CAGGKGYEQYF. CDR3 DNA: TGTGCCGGGGGGAAGGGCTACGAGCAGTACTTC.

This chain joins TRBV19 and TRBJ1-2; the match to TRBD1 covers 7 bases. Germline CDR1 LNHDA, CDR2 SQIVND (reference sequence). The CDR3 is 14 amino acids. The V gene end was trimmed by 5 bases and the J gene end by 4 bases; junction bases not matched to a gene: 7. CDR3 residues: CASSPRQGVYGYTF. The CDR3 coding sequence is TGTGCCAGTAGTCCGAGACAGGGTGTCTATGGCTACACCTTC.

V and J are TRBV11-2 and TRBJ2-3; 8 bases are a match to TRBD2. From germline, CDR1 is SGHAT and CDR2 FQNNGV. This CDR3 is built from 16 residues. Trimming cost V 5 bases and J 6 bases; bases outside gene matches: 13. CDR3 protein: CASSLRAGLDSDTQYF. In nucleotides, the CDR3 is TGTGCCAGCAGCCTTAGAGCGGGACTAGACTCGGATACGCAGTATTTT.

The V gene is TRBV29-1, the J gene TRBJ2-7, with D perhaps TRBD2 (6 bases). CDR3 length equals 13 residues. Trimming pared 4 bases from V and 5 bases from J, leaving 15 bases between. Germline V gene sequence: CDR1 SQVTM, CDR2 ANQGSEA. CDR3 bases: TGCAGCGTTGGGGGGGACCGAGGCCACGAGCAGTACTTC. Translated, it gives CSVGGDRGHEQYF.

This chain links TRBV27 with TRBJ2-5; D is possibly TRBD1 or TRBD2 (5 bases each). V lost 6 bases to trimming and J lost 5 bases, with 16 bases between them. Looked up from germline, CDR1 is MNHEY and CDR2 is SMNVEV (reference sequence). CDR3 length equals 14 residues. CDR3 region: CASRGTAAGETQYF. CDR3 coding DNA: TGTGCCAGCAGGGGGACGGCGGCAGGCGAGACCCAGTACTTC.

This clone is a singleton in its sample. The V call is TRBV29-1, the J call TRBJ2-1; 16 bases agree with TRBD2. The CDR3 consists of 17 residues. Germline lookup yields CDR1 SQVTM and CDR2 ANQGSEA. V dropped 7 bases and J dropped 6; count of bases not matched to a gene: 12. DNA for the CDR3: TGCAGCGGGGCGGGACTAGCGGGAGGGCTAGGTATCAATGAGCAGTTCTTC. This gives the protein CSGAGLAGGLGINEQFF.

The chain has TRBV28 and TRBJ1-1, with 9 bases that match TRBD1. Trimming took 5 bases from V and 4 from J; bases not matched to a gene: 8. In germline, CDR1 is MDHEN, CDR2 SYDVKM. The CDR3 runs to 15 residues. CDR3: CASSAPPGQGTEAFF. Here the CDR3 DNA reads TGTGCCAGCAGTGCGCCCCCGGGACAGGGCACTGAAGCTTTCTTT.

The rearrangement uses TRBV6-5 and TRBJ1-3; D gene uncertain. The germline V and J ends were trimmed by 0 bases and 2 bases, with 11 bases remaining between them. The CDR3 extends over 16 amino acids. The germline V gene encodes CDR1 MNHEY and CDR2 SVGAGI. For the CDR3, the DNA is TGTGCCAGCAGTTACTCGTTAACCTTCCCTGGAAACACCATATATTTT. Translation gives CASSYSLTFPGNTIYF.

The DNA for the CDR3 is TGCGCCAGCAGCCGCGGACAGGGACTAGATAATTCACCCCTCCACTTT. This codes for CASSRGQGLDNSPLHF. The rearrangement links TRBV4-1 to TRBJ1-6, with 8 bases lining up with TRBD1. J gave up 5 bases and V 4 bases, and 7 bases lay outside the gene matches. The CDR3 has 16 residues. CDR1 and CDR2 (germline): MGHRA, YSYEKL.

V is TRBV7-9 and J is TRBJ1-4, with D perhaps TRBD1 (5 bases). There are 16 residues in the CDR3. V was pared by 4 bases and J by 5 bases, with 17 bases between. Germline loops: CDR1 SEHNR, CDR2 FQNEAQ (reference sequence). The CDR3 protein is CASSSSVGVTNEKLFF. The DNA of the CDR3 is TGTGCCAGCAGCTCCTCGGTGGGGGTAACCAATGAAAAACTGTTTTTT.

The rearrangement links TRBV11-2 to TRBJ2-1; 7 bases match TRBD1. Germline CDR1 SGHAT, CDR2 FQNNGV. After removal of 5 bases from V and 2 bases from J, the junction contained 9 bases not matched to a gene. The CDR3 has 16 residues. The CDR3 DNA is TGTGCCAGCAGCCCTAGAAGGGACAGCACCTACAATGAGCAGTTCTTC. Translation: CASSPRRDSTYNEQFF. Supplemented by reference TRBV11-2 and TRBJ2-1, the full variable domain reads EAGVAQSPRYKIIEKRQSVAFWCNPISGHATLYWYQQILGQGPKLLIQFQNNGVVDDSQLPKDRFSAERLKGVDSTLKIQPAKLEDSAVYLCASSPRRDSTYNEQFFGPGTRLTVL.

CDR3 loop: CASSLSGDNEQFF. DNA for the CDR3: TGTGCCAGCAGCTTATCAGGGGACAATGAGCAGTTCTTC. The V gene is TRBV11-3, the J gene TRBJ2-1; possibly TRBD1 for D (6 bases). V lost 2 bases to trimming and J lost 5 bases, with 7 bases between them. Germline V gene data show CDR1 as SGHNT and CDR2 as YENEEA. CDR3 size: 13 residues. Complete variable domain (other parts from reference TRBV11-3 and TRBJ2-1): EAGVVQSPRYKIIEKKQPVAFWCNPISGHNTLYWYLQNLGQGPELLIRYENEEAVDDSQLPKDRFSAERLKGVDSTLKIQPAELGDSAVYLCASSLSGDNEQFFGPGTRLTVL.

The chain combines TRBV5-1 with TRBJ2-4; D uncertain. The CDR3 spans 14 residues. The V gene lost 0 bases and the J gene lost 7 bases, with 11 bases spanning the gap. Germline CDR1 SGHRS, CDR2 YFSETQ. The CDR3 DNA is TGCGCCAGCAGCTTGGCCCAAGGAAGGAACATTCAGTACTTC. Translating it yields CASSLAQGRNIQYF.